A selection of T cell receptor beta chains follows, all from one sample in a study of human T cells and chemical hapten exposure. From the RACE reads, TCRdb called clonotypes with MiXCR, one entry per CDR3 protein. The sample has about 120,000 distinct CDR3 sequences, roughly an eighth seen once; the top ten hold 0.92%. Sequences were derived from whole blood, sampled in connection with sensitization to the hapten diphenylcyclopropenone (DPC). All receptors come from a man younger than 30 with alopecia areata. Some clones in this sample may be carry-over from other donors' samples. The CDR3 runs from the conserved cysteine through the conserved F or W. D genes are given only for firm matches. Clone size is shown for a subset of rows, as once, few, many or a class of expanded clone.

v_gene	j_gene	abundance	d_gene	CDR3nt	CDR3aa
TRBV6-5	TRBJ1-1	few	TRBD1	TGTGCCAGCAGTTTTCAACAGGGGGTAGCTGAAGCTTTCTTT	CASSFQQGVAEAFF
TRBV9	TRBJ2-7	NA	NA	TGTGCCAGCAGCGCTCCAGTGCGGGACAGTCACTACGAGCAGTACTTC	CASSAPVRDSHYEQYF
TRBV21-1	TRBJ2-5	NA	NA	TGTGCCAGCAGCCCGAAACTGAGAAAAAACCGGGACAGGAGGAAAGAGACCCAGTACTTC	CASSPKLRKNRDRRKETQYF
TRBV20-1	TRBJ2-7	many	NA	TGCAGTGCTAGCGATGAGGGTGGCGAGCAGTACTTC	CSASDEGGEQYF
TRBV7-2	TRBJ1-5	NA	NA	TGTGCCAGCAGCTTTAGGGTTGATCAGCCCCAGCATTTT	CASSFRVDQPQHF
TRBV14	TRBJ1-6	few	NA	TGTGCCAGCAGCCAAGGTTTCATCGGGGAATTCTCTTCACCCCTCCACTTT	CASSQGFIGEFSSPLHF
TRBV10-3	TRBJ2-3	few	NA	TGTGCCATCAGTGAGTCGAGTAGGGAAACGACAGATACGCAGTATTTT	CAISESSRETTDTQYF
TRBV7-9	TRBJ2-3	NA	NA	TGTGCCAGCAGCTTAGGCTCGGGGGTTACGCAGTATTTT	CASSLGSGVTQYF
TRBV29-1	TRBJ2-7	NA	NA	TGCAGCGTTAGTATGGACAGATCCTACGAGCAGTACTTC	CSVSMDRSYEQYF
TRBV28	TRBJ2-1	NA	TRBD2	TGTGCCAGCAGTTGGGTCATCGCGGGGGATTACAATGAGCAGTTCTTC	CASSWVIAGDYNEQFF
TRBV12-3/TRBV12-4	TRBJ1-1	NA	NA	TGTGCCAGCAGTTTTTTTGGGGTAATGAACACTGAAGCTTTCTTT	CASSFFGVMNTEAFF
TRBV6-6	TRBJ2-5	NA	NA	TGTGCCAGCAGTTCCGGGGAAGAGACCCAGTACTTC	CASSSGEETQYF
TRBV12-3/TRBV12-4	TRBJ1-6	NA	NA	TGTGCCAGCAGTTTAATCGGGTTT	CASSLIGF
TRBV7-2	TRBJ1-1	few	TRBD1	TGTGCCAGCAGCTTAGTGGGGATTCTGGGACAGGTGAACACTGAAGCTTTCTTT	CASSLVGILGQVNTEAFF
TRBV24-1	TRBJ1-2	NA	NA	TGTGCCACCAGTGATTCGACCGGTAACTATGGCTACACCTTC	CATSDSTGNYGYTF
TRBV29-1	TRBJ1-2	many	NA	TGCAGCGTTGAAGGAATCTTACCTAACTATGGCTACACCTTC	CSVEGILPNYGYTF
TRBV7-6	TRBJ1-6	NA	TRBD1	TGTGCCAGCAGCCGGAGCAGGGGGCGGAGGAGCTCCTATAATTCACCCCTCCACTTT	CASSRSRGRRSSYNSPLHF
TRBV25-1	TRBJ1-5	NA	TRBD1	TGTGCCAGCAGTGTGACAGGGGCGAGCAAGCCCCAGCATTTT	CASSVTGASKPQHF
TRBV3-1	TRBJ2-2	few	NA	TGTGCCAGCAGCCAAGTAATGACCGCGAACACCGGGGAGCTGTTTTTT	CASSQVMTANTGELFF
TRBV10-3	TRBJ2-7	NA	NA	TGTGCCATCAGTCCAGGGAGTTTTATGGGCTACGAGCAGTACTTC	CAISPGSFMGYEQYF
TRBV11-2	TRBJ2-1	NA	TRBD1	TGTGCCAGCAGCTTAGGAGTGAGGGGGCAGAGTAACTTC	CASSLGVRGQSNF
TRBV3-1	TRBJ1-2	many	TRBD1	TGTGCCAGCAGCCAAGAACCCCGAGGGGGCAGCTACACCTTC	CASSQEPRGGSYTF
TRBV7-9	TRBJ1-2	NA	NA	TGTGCCAGCAGCTTCCGGGGGACGATACCTAACTATGGCTACACCTTC	CASSFRGTIPNYGYTF
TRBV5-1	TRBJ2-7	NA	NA	TGCGCCAGCAGCTTTGACAGGACGGACGAGCAGTACTTC	CASSFDRTDEQYF
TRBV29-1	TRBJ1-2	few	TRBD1	TGCAGCGTTGCATCTCGGGGACAGGGGGCCTTTGGCTACACCTTC	CSVASRGQGAFGYTF
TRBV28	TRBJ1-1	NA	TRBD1	TGTGCCAGCAGGGGGGACAGAACCAAGGGAGGCACTGAAGCTTTCTTT	CASRGDRTKGGTEAFF
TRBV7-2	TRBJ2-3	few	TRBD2	TGTGCCAGCTCATCGCTTAGCGGGGGGGCAGATACGCAGTATTTT	CASSSLSGGADTQYF
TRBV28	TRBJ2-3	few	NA	TGTGCCAGCAGTTTTCCGGAAGATACGCAGTATTTT	CASSFPEDTQYF
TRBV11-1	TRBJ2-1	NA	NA	TGTGCCAGCAGCTTATCGACCTTAGTTGAGCAGTTCTTC	CASSLSTLVEQFF
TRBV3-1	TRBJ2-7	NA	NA	TGTGCCAGCAGACCGGGGACCGAGCCTTCCTACGAGCAGTACTTC	CASRPGTEPSYEQYF
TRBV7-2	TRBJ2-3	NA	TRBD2	TGTGCCAGCAGCTTGACCTGGGACTATCCTAGCACAGATACGCAGTATTTT	CASSLTWDYPSTDTQYF
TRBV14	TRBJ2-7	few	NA	TGTGCCAGCAGCCAAGAAGACACCTACGAGCAGTACTTC	CASSQEDTYEQYF
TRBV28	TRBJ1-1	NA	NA	TGTGCCAGCAGTGGACAGATCCTAAGGGAAGCTTTCTTT	CASSGQILREAFF
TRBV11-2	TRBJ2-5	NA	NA	TGTGCCAGCAGGAACATACTCGGCAGGGGAGAGACCCAGTACTTC	CASRNILGRGETQYF
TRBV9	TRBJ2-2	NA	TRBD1	TGTGCCAGCAGCTGGGACAGGGCCTTAAACACCGGGGAGCTGTTTTTT	CASSWDRALNTGELFF
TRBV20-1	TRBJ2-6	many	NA	TGCAGTGCTAGAGATCGACGGGACCCCTCTGGGGCCAACGTCCTGACTTTC	CSARDRRDPSGANVLTF
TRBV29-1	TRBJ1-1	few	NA	TGCAGCGTTGAAACCCGAGCTTTCTTT	CSVETRAFF
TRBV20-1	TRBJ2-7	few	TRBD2	TGCAGTGCGGAGTCCCCACGGGGGGGGCGGGACGAGCAGTACTTC	CSAESPRGGRDEQYF
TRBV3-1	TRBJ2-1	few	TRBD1	TGTGCCAGCAGCCACGCCGGGACAGGGGAGAATGAGCAGTTCTTC	CASSHAGTGENEQFF
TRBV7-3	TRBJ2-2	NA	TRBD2	TGTGCCAGCAGCTCTACACTAGCGGGATCGACCACCGGGGAGCTGTTTTTT	CASSSTLAGSTTGELFF
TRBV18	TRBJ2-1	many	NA	TGTGCCAGCTCACCACAAACAGCATCATGGGGTGAGCAGTTCTTC	CASSPQTASWGEQFF
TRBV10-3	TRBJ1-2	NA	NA	TGTGCCATCAGTGGGAGCCTTCTGACCACCTTC	CAISGSLLTTF
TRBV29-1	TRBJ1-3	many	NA	TGCAGCGTTACCCTCCAGGGCAGTCGAAACACCATATATTTT	CSVTLQGSRNTIYF
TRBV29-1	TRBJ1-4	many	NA	TGCAGCGTTGAATCGGGGGCAACTAATGAAAAACTGTTTTTT	CSVESGATNEKLFF
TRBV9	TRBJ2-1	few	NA	TGTGCCAGCAGCGGGACTACCTCCTACAATGAGCAGTTCTTC	CASSGTTSYNEQFF
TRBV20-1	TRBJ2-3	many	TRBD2	TGCAGTGCTAGAATCCGGACTAGCGCCTCAGATACGCAGTATTTT	CSARIRTSASDTQYF
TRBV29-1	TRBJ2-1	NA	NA	TGCAGCGTTGAAGAATGGGATAGGTCCTACAATGAGCAGTTCTTC	CSVEEWDRSYNEQFF